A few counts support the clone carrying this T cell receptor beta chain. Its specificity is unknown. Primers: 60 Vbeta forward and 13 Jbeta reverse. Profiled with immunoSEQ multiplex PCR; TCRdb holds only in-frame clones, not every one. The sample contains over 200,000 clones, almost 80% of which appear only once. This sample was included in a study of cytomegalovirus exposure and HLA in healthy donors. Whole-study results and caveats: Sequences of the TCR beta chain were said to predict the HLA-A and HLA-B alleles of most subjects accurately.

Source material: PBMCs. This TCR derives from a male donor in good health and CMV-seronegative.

The CDR3 protein is CASSDVQGNQPQHF. CDR3 nucleotides: TGTGCCAGCAGTGATGTGCAGGGCAATCAGCCCCAGCATTTT. The gene calls are TRBV6-1 and TRBJ1-5, with D hard to call. Deletions cut 3 bases from V and 2 bases from J, with 8 bases between. In germline, CDR1 is MNHNS, CDR2 SASEGT. This CDR3 contains 14 residues.